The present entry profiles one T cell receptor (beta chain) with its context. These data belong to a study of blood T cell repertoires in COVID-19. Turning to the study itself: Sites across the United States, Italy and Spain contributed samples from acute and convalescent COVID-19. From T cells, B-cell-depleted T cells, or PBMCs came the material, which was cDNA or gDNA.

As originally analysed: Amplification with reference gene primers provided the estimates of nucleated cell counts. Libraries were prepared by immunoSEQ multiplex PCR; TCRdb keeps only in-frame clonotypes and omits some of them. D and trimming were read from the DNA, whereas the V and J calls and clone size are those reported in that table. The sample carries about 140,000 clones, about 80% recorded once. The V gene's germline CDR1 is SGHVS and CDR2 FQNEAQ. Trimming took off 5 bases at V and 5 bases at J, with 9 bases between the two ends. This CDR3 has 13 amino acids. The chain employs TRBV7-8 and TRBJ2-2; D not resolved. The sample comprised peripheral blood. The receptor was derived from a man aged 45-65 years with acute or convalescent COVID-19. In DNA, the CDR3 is TGTGCCAGCAGCCAATTGAGGACCGGGGAGCTGTTTTTT. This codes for CASSQLRTGELFF.